Shown below are 26 T cell receptor beta chains from a single sample sequenced in a study of T cell responses to AZD1222 COVID-19 vaccine. Data came from immunoSEQ multiplex PCR; TCRdb stores just in-frame clones and leaves some out. The sample comprises some 150,000 clones, under 95% of which are singletons, and about 4.5% rests with the top ten. Sample: peripheral blood, taken on day 0 of MenACWY control vaccination. These receptors originate from an adult in good health.

This sequence joins TRBV24-1 and TRBJ2-1, with 13 positions matching TRBD2. Germline CDR1 reads KGHDR; CDR2 reads SFDVKD. V dropped 12 bases and J dropped 4; count of bases not matched to a gene: 14. The CDR3 covers 17 residues. The CDR3 region has the DNA TGTGCCGTCGGGACTAGCGGGACTTCGCGCAATTACAATGAGCAGTTCTTC. Translation gives CAVGTSGTSRNYNEQFF.

The sample holds one count of this clone. V is TRBV7-9 and J is TRBJ2-3; D is unclear. Per germline, CDR1 SEHNR and CDR2 FQNEAQ (reference sequence). V lost 6 bases and J lost 4, with 8 bases in between. The CDR3 sequence is 12 residues long. The CDR3 DNA is TGTGCCAGCAGGGTGGGCGCAGATACGCAGTATTTT. It encodes CASRVGADTQYF. The entire variable domain, with the rest obtained from reference TRBV7-9 and TRBJ2-3, is as follows: DTGVSQNPRHKITKRGQNVTFRCDPISEHNRLYWYRQTLGQGPEFLTYFQNEAQLEKSRLLSDRFSAERPKGSFSTLEIQRTEQGDSAMYLCASRVGADTQYFGPGTRLTVL.

The rearrangement joins TRBV16 to TRBJ2-3; D not resolved. This CDR3 has 15 amino acids. Germline V gene lookup returns CDR1 KGHSY and CDR2 FQNENV. The ends were cut back, 4 bases at V and 0 bases at J, with 11 bases in the middle. CDR3 in amino acids: CASSPDSTSTDTQYF. The CDR3 DNA follows: TGTGCCAGCAGCCCAGACTCGACTAGCACAGATACGCAGTATTTT.

J is TRBJ1-4 and V is TRBV19; TRBD1 matches 7 bases. Germline CDR1 reads LNHDA; CDR2 reads SQIVND (reference sequence). CDR3 size: 14 residues. The ends lost 3 bases at V and 7 bases at J; junction bases unmatched: 5. CDR3 in DNA: TGTGCCAGTAGTATTAGGGGGCCGGGTGAAAAACTGTTTTTT. Residues: CASSIRGPGEKLFF.

The chain has TRBV18 and TRBJ1-1, with TRBD1 as a possible D gene (6 bases). The CDR3 loop spans 16 amino acids. The V gene lost 2 bases and the J gene lost 2 bases, with 15 bases spanning the gap. Germline V gives CDR1 KGHSH, CDR2 LQKENI. The CDR3 sequence: CASSPGRGQPNTEAFF. CDR3 nucleotides: TGTGCCAGCTCACCAGGTAGAGGACAGCCCAACACTGAAGCTTTCTTT.

This clone was observed a single time. The chain uses TRBV9 and TRBJ1-2, with TRBD1 as a possible D gene (6 bases). Trimming left V 5 bases short and J 6 bases short, with 14 bases between. Germline V gene sequence: CDR1 SGDLS, CDR2 YYNGEE. This CDR3 has 13 amino acids. The CDR3, as DNA: TGTGCCAGCAGGGGCTTCAGGGGCGATGGCTACACCTTC. Translating it yields CASRGFRGDGYTF.

V usage is TRBV30 and J usage is TRBJ1-5; D is perhaps TRBD1 (5 bases). CDR1 is GTSNPN and CDR2 is SVGIG in the germline V gene (reference sequence). The CDR3 covers 13 residues. V lost 2 bases to trimming and J lost 7 bases, with 12 bases between them. The CDR3 here is CAWSPGTSQPQHF. The DNA of the CDR3 is TGTGCCTGGAGTCCCGGGACGAGCCAGCCCCAGCATTTT.

The chain links TRBV5-1 to TRBJ2-7; the match to TRBD2 covers 15 bases. The V and J ends lost 4 bases and 0 bases, in that order; junction bases with no gene match: 5. This CDR3 has 17 residues. The germline CDR1 and CDR2 sequences are SGHRS and YFSETQ. The CDR3 DNA reads as TGCGCCAGCAGCCCGGGACTAGCGGGAGGCCTCTCCTACGAGCAGTACTTC. It is translated as CASSPGLAGGLSYEQYF.

The gene calls are TRBV27 and TRBJ2-7; 11 bases are shared with TRBD2. The CDR3 covers 16 residues. The junction had 10 bases not matched to a gene; V was cut back by 5 bases and J by 4 bases. In germline, CDR1 is MNHEY, CDR2 SMNVEV (reference sequence). In DNA form, the CDR3 reads TGTGCCAGCAGTGGAAGGGGACTAGCGGTAATTTACGAGCAGTACTTC. This codes for CASSGRGLAVIYEQYF.

The genes are TRBV7-2 and TRBJ2-1; 8 bases align to TRBD2. V trimming: 4 bases; J trimming: 10 bases; junction bases outside the gene matches: 12. This CDR3 has 15 residues. Germline CDR1 reads SGHTA; CDR2 reads FQGNSA. DNA of the CDR3: TGTGCCAGCAGCTATCTAGCGGGTACCGTCGGAGAGCAGTTCTTC. It codes for CASSYLAGTVGEQFF.

V and J are TRBV5-1 and TRBJ2-7, with D possibly being TRBD2 (5 bases). V was clipped by 0 bases and J by 6 bases, with 16 bases between them. Germline lookup yields CDR1 SGHRS and CDR2 YFSETQ. The CDR3 runs to 15 residues. CDR3 loop: CASSLGGLAAGEQYF. The CDR3 DNA is TGCGCCAGCAGCTTGGGAGGGCTTGCGGCGGGCGAGCAGTACTTC.

Only one count was recorded for this clone. The chain joins TRBV5-1 to TRBJ2-3; D possibly uses TRBD1 or TRBD2 (5 bases each). CDR1 SGHRS and CDR2 YFSETQ come from the germline V gene. This CDR3 contains 16 residues. V shed 0 bases and J shed 5 bases, with 16 bases lying between them. CDR3 amino acids: CASSLVETGHKDTQYF. CDR3 DNA: TGCGCCAGCAGCTTGGTGGAGACGGGGCACAAAGATACGCAGTATTTT.

The DNA of the CDR3 is TGTGCCAGTAGTCTGACTAGCGGGATGTATTACAATGAGCAGTTCTTC. Protein: CASSLTSGMYYNEQFF. The J gene is TRBJ2-1, the V gene TRBV19; TRBD2 matches 11 bases. The J segment lost 4 bases and the V segment lost 5 bases, leaving 7 bases of the junction unmatched. Germline V CDR1 and CDR2: LNHDA, SQIVND (reference sequence). The CDR3 contains 16 residues.

The sample holds a few counts of this clone. The chain uses TRBV5-5 and TRBJ1-2; D perhaps matches TRBD1 (5 bases). Per germline, CDR1 SGHKS and CDR2 YYEKEE (reference sequence). V gave up 0 bases and J gave up 7 bases, with 16 bases separating them. This CDR3 has 15 residues. Written as DNA, the CDR3 is TGTGCCAGCAGCTTGGCCGGCCTCTTGGGGGGTGGCTACACCTTC. Encoded protein: CASSLAGLLGGGYTF.

This clone occurred a few times. The chain combines TRBV6-4 with TRBJ2-3, with 8 bases fitting TRBD1. The CDR3 totals 15 residues. The V segment lost 2 bases and the J segment 3 bases; nucleotides outside the gene matches: 4. The germline CDR1 and CDR2 sequences are MRHNA and SNTAGT. For the CDR3, the DNA is TGTGCCAGCAGTGACGGACAGGGTGGGACAGATACGCAGTATTTT. Protein sequence: CASSDGQGGTDTQYF.

This rearrangement joins TRBV2 to TRBJ2-3; D could derive from TRBD1 or TRBD2 (6 bases each). The germline V gene encodes CDR1 SNHLY and CDR2 FYNNEI. The length of the CDR3 is 14 residues. Trimming removed 3 bases from V and 9 bases from J, with 16 bases in between. The CDR3 loop is CASSERTEGVTQYF. The CDR3 bases are TGTGCCAGCAGTGAGCGAACGGAGGGGGTCACGCAGTATTTT.

J is TRBJ2-3 and V is TRBV27, with 9 bases aligning to TRBD1. The CDR3 spans 14 residues. V was clipped by 3 bases and J by 6 bases; unmatched bases: 4. Per germline, CDR1 MNHEY and CDR2 SMNVEV (reference sequence). CDR3 sequence (DNA): TGTGCCAGCAGTTTCCGACAGGGGGTGGATACGCAGTATTTT. Translating gives CASSFRQGVDTQYF.

The chain recombines TRBV18 with TRBJ2-7; no definite D call. With 1 base removed from V and 3 bases from J, the gap between germline ends came to 10 bases. The CDR3 has 14 amino acids. The germline V gene has CDR1 KGHSH and CDR2 LQKENI. As DNA, the CDR3 is TGTGCCAGCTCACCACAGAGAAACAGCTACGAGCAGTACTTC. This sequence encodes CASSPQRNSYEQYF.

The gene calls are TRBV3-1 (or the pseudogene TRBV3-2) and TRBJ1-3; D not resolved. The CDR3 runs 15 residues. Germline-derived CDR1 and CDR2 are LGHDT and YNNKEL (reference sequence). With 2 bases removed from V and 3 bases from J, the gap between germline ends came to 11 bases. CDR3 nucleotide sequence: TGTGCCAGCAGCCAAAGATGGGAACGTGGAAACACCATATATTTT. Residues: CASSQRWERGNTIYF.

This chain uses TRBV12-3 or TRBV12-4 with TRBJ2-1, with D tentatively TRBD2 (5 bases). This CDR3 is built from 11 residues. Trimming left V 1 base short and J 14 bases short, with 9 bases between. The CDR3 nucleotides read TGTGCCAGCAGTTTAGAAGCGGAAGAGTTCTTC. This codes for CASSLEAEEFF.

The chain carries TRBV19 and TRBJ1-1, with 10 positions matching TRBD1. With V trimmed by 7 bases and J by 1 base, 3 bases remained unmatched. CDR1 LNHDA and CDR2 SQIVND come from the germline V gene (reference sequence). This CDR3 is 14 amino acids long. The CDR3 DNA reads as TGTGCCAGTAAAGGACAGGGGGGGAACACTGAAGCTTTCTTT. Translated: CASKGQGGNTEAFF. The variable domain in full, with the rest retrieved from reference TRBV19 and TRBJ1-1, is DGGITQSPKYLFRKEGQNVTLSCEQNLNHDAMYWYRQDPGQGLRLIYYSQIVNDFQKGDIAEGYSVSREKKESFPLTVTSAQKNPTAFYLCASKGQGGNTEAFFGQGTRLTVV.

This clone was counted once. This sequence joins TRBV19 and TRBJ2-7; 7 bases line up with TRBD2. V was pared by 4 bases and J by 2 bases, with 5 bases of the junction left unmatched. Germline CDR1 LNHDA, CDR2 SQIVND (reference sequence). The CDR3 runs to 14 residues. The chain's CDR3 is CASSNGAGAYEQYF. The CDR3 DNA follows: TGTGCCAGTAGTAACGGGGCGGGAGCCTACGAGCAGTACTTC.

The chain employs TRBV27 and TRBJ1-1; tentatively, D is TRBD1 (5 bases). V was pared by 5 bases and J by 1 base, with 8 bases between. The germline gives CDR1 MNHEY, CDR2 SMNVEV (reference sequence). The CDR3 contains 13 residues. DNA for the CDR3: TGTGCCAGCAGTCCTACAGGGAACACTGAAGCTTTCTTT. Translated: CASSPTGNTEAFF.

This clone was picked up a small number of times. The rearrangement uses TRBV12-3 or TRBV12-4 and TRBJ2-1; D is perhaps TRBD2 (5 bases). This CDR3 contains 12 residues. The ends were cut back, 5 bases at V and 9 bases at J, with 11 bases in the middle. The CDR3 DNA follows: TGTGCCAGCAGTACTAGTGTCGGTGAGCAGTTCTTC. Its translation: CASSTSVGEQFF.

The rearrangement links TRBV4-2 to TRBJ1-1; D uncertain. The CDR3 runs 16 residues. Trimming stripped 0 bases from V and 5 bases from J, with 16 bases between. Per the germline V gene, CDR1 is LGHNA and CDR2 is YNFKEQ. CDR3 residues: CASSQDNRRARTEAFF. The CDR3 nucleotides read TGTGCCAGCAGCCAAGATAACCGGAGGGCTCGAACTGAAGCTTTCTTT.

The V call is TRBV7-3, the J call TRBJ2-1; 8 bases are a match to TRBD2. The CDR3 spans 16 residues. The V gene end was trimmed by 5 bases and the J gene end by 7 bases; junction bases not matched to a gene: 13. Germline CDR1 reads SGHTA; CDR2 reads FQGTGA. This chain's CDR3 is CASSPPPSGSKNEQFF. The DNA for the CDR3 is TGTGCCAGCAGCCCACCCCCAAGCGGGAGTAAAAATGAGCAGTTCTTC.